The 21 T cell receptor beta chains listed next were all sequenced from one sample in a study of T cell changes during pregnancy in multiple sclerosis. TCRdb's copy holds only in-frame clones and misses some; the assay was immunoSEQ multiplex PCR. This sample has about 75,000 clones, with approximately 88% found just once. The input for sequencing was peripheral blood, taken in the first trimester of pregnancy. The source of these receptors is a female donor in good health, enrolled as a control in a pregnancy study.

The V gene is TRBV28, the J gene TRBJ2-7; unclear D gene. V lost 5 bases and J 0 bases, leaving 14 bases between the germline ends. Germline values: CDR1 MDHEN, CDR2 SYDVKM. The CDR3 runs to 15 residues. In DNA form, the CDR3 reads TGTGCCAGCAGTCCCCCCCAGACTGGCTCCTACGAGCAGTACTTC. Amino acids: CASSPPQTGSYEQYF.

This clone was picked up one time. The gene calls are TRBV5-1 and TRBJ1-2; TRBD1 aligns across 10 bases. Germline assignment: CDR1 SGHRS and CDR2 YFSETQ. Trimming removed 0 bases from V and 0 bases from J; junction bases left unmatched: 11. The CDR3 consists of 19 residues. The CDR3 reads CASSLALPTGGDPNYGYTF. CDR3 nucleotide sequence: TGCGCCAGCAGCTTGGCTTTACCGACAGGGGGCGACCCTAACTATGGCTACACCTTC.

This clone was recorded once. The V and J genes are TRBV15 and TRBJ1-1; possible D gene TRBD1, 5 bases. CDR3 length: 15 amino acids. V lost 5 bases and J 4 bases, leaving 17 bases between the germline ends. Germline-derived CDR1 and CDR2 are LNHNV and YYDKDF (reference sequence). The CDR3: CATSFGQGAVTEAFF. The CDR3 DNA reads TGTGCCACCAGCTTCGGACAAGGGGCTGTCACTGAAGCTTTCTTT.

V gene TRBV11-2 combines with J gene TRBJ2-1; D possibly corresponds to TRBD2 (6 bases). Germline values: CDR1 SGHAT, CDR2 FQNNGV. CDR3 length: 15 amino acids. The germline V and J ends were trimmed by 5 bases and 9 bases, with 20 bases remaining between them. This CDR3 reads CASSLNGGLEAEQFF. The DNA of the CDR3 is TGTGCCAGCAGCCTCAACGGGGGTCTCGAGGCTGAGCAGTTCTTC.

V usage is TRBV7-7 and J usage is TRBJ2-2; 11 bases are shared with TRBD1. Germline V CDR1 and CDR2: SSHAT, FNYEAQ (reference sequence). V dropped 5 bases and J dropped 4; count of bases not matched to a gene: 6. The CDR3 sequence is 16 residues long. The CDR3 nucleotides are TGTGCCAGCAGCCCCTGGACAGGGGGCTCCACCGGGGAGCTGTTTTTT. It yields the protein CASSPWTGGSTGELFF.

This chain uses TRBV5-1 with TRBJ2-7, with 12 bases matching TRBD2. V gave up 0 bases and J gave up 2 bases; unmatched junction bases: 9. CDR1 is SGHRS and CDR2 is YFSETQ in the germline V gene. The CDR3 extends over 18 amino acids. CDR3 sequence reads: CASSLVSSGRAPAYEQYF. Here the CDR3 DNA reads TGCGCCAGCAGCTTGGTGTCTAGCGGGAGGGCCCCCGCCTACGAGCAGTACTTC.

The chain recombines TRBV6-1 with TRBJ2-7, with D possibly matching TRBD1 (5 bases). Germline V gives CDR1 MNHNS, CDR2 SASEGT. V lost 3 bases, J lost 6 bases, and 12 bases lay in between. CDR3 length: 13 residues. In DNA, the CDR3 is TGTGCCAGCAGTGAGGTCAGGGTGGGCGAGCAGTACTTC. Translating it yields CASSEVRVGEQYF.

The rearrangement links TRBV14 to TRBJ1-4, with D possibly TRBD1 on 5 matching bases. Germline assignment: CDR1 SGHDN and CDR2 FVKESK. V was cut by 5 bases and J by 2 bases, with 12 bases left in between. CDR3 size: 15 residues. This CDR3 reads CASSSPGITNEKLFF. CDR3 nucleotide sequence: TGTGCCAGCAGCTCACCAGGGATTACTAATGAAAAACTGTTTTTT.

This chain links TRBV6-5 with TRBJ1-6; D not certain. The CDR3 consists of 13 residues. V gave up 7 bases and J gave up 4 bases, with 8 bases separating them. Looked up from germline, CDR1 is MNHEY and CDR2 is SVGAGI. The CDR3 region has the DNA TGTGCCAGCATTGCAGATTATAATTCACCCCTCCACTTT. Its translation: CASIADYNSPLHF.

The chain links TRBV16 to TRBJ1-1; D ambiguous. CDR3 length equals 15 residues. The germline gives CDR1 KGHSY, CDR2 FQNENV. Trimming took off 0 bases at V and 0 bases at J, with 8 bases between the two ends. CDR3 amino acids: CASSQSNGVNTEAFF. The CDR3 DNA reads as TGTGCCAGCAGCCAATCTAACGGAGTGAACACTGAAGCTTTCTTT.

V gene TRBV5-6 combines with J gene TRBJ1-1; D is perhaps TRBD1 (5 bases). Per germline, CDR1 SGHDT and CDR2 YYEEEE. V dropped 4 bases and J dropped 4 bases, with 14 bases sitting between them. This CDR3 has 14 residues. The CDR3: CASSPGALSTEAFF. Here the CDR3 DNA reads TGTGCCAGCAGCCCTGGGGCTCTGAGCACTGAAGCTTTCTTT.

This chain uses TRBV19 with TRBJ1-2; no reliable D call. The germline gives CDR1 LNHDA, CDR2 SQIVND (reference sequence). The CDR3 length is 13 residues. Trimming left V 3 bases short and J 7 bases short, with 12 bases between. CDR3 in DNA: TGTGCCAGTAGTATGAGGGCAGATCGTGGCTACACCTTC. This codes for CASSMRADRGYTF. The variable domain in full, completed from reference TRBV19 and TRBJ1-2, reads DGGITQSPKYLFRKEGQNVTLSCEQNLNHDAMYWYRQDPGQGLRLIYYSQIVNDFQKGDIAEGYSVSREKKESFPLTVTSAQKNPTAFYLCASSMRADRGYTFGSGTRLTVV.

The chain carries TRBV19 and TRBJ1-3; 7 nucleotides align to TRBD1. CDR3 length: 15 residues. Germline trimming cut 4 bases from V and 2 bases from J; bases unmatched to any gene: 5. Per the germline V gene, CDR1 is LNHDA and CDR2 is SQIVND (reference sequence). CDR3 region: CASSSSDRAGNTIYF. The CDR3 DNA sequence: TGTGCCAGTAGTAGCTCAGACAGGGCTGGAAACACCATATATTTT.

The rearrangement joins TRBV27 to TRBJ1-2, with a weak D call TRBD1 (6 bases). Germline-derived CDR1 and CDR2 are MNHEY and SMNVEV (reference sequence). Trimming cost V 5 bases and J 7 bases, with 14 bases left between them. There are 13 residues in the CDR3. CDR3 region: CASSLLGAGGYTF. The CDR3 region has the DNA TGTGCCAGCAGTCTCCTGGGGGCGGGTGGCTACACCTTC.

The chain links TRBV4-2 to TRBJ2-5; the match to TRBD2 covers 11 bases. CDR3 length: 22 residues. With 0 bases clipped from V and 0 bases from J, the junction kept 18 bases outside the gene matches. Looked up from germline, CDR1 is LGHNA and CDR2 is YNFKEQ. The CDR3 DNA is TGTGCCAGCAGCCAAGATTTCGGGATAAGACTAGCGGGGCGCGAAAACCAAGAGACCCAGTACTTC. Translation: CASSQDFGIRLAGRENQETQYF.

V gene TRBV4-2 combines with J gene TRBJ1-2; 10 nucleotides agree with TRBD1. Germline V gene lookup returns CDR1 LGHNA and CDR2 YNFKEQ. The CDR3 loop spans 14 amino acids. Unmatched junction bases numbered 6, after V lost 5 bases and J lost 6 bases. For the CDR3, the DNA is TGTGCCAGCAGCATGGCGGGGACAGGGGATGGCTACACCTTC. Translation: CASSMAGTGDGYTF.

The V gene is TRBV11-2, the J gene TRBJ1-3, with TRBD1 as a possible D gene (6 bases). The germline CDR1 and CDR2 sequences are SGHAT and FQNNGV. Between the trimmed V and J ends, which lost 4 bases and 2 bases, there was a span of 9 bases. This CDR3 contains 14 residues. The CDR3 loop is CASSYRDTGNTIYF. Written as DNA, the CDR3 is TGTGCCAGCAGCTATAGGGACACTGGAAACACCATATATTTT.

This clone was observed a single time. The gene calls are TRBV10-3 and TRBJ2-3, with 9 nucleotides matching TRBD1. CDR3 length: 12 amino acids. V lost 9 bases, J lost 4 bases, and 2 bases stayed unmatched. Per the germline V gene, CDR1 is ENHRY and CDR2 is SYGVKD. In nucleotides, the CDR3 is TGTGCCATTGGACAGGGGCCAGATACGCAGTATTTT. Its translation: CAIGQGPDTQYF.

This chain joins TRBV7-2 and TRBJ2-3; 10 bases align to TRBD2. Germline loops: CDR1 SGHTA, CDR2 FQGNSA. This CDR3 is built from 17 residues. J lost 1 base, V lost 5 bases, and 9 bases had no gene match. This CDR3 reads CASSPTPLAGGTDTQYF. The CDR3 DNA sequence: TGTGCCAGCAGCCCCACTCCGCTAGCGGGGGGCACAGATACGCAGTATTTT.

The chain links TRBV13 to TRBJ1-6; 8 bases align to TRBD1. This CDR3 is 16 amino acids long. Looked up from germline, CDR1 is PRHDT and CDR2 is FYEKMQ (reference sequence). V lost 2 bases, J lost 9 bases, and 9 bases stayed unmatched. This CDR3 reads CASSLRQGSRVSPLHF. CDR3 DNA: TGTGCCAGCAGCTTACGACAGGGGAGTAGAGTTTCACCCCTCCACTTT.

This clone was observed a few times. This chain links TRBV5-1 with TRBJ1-1; 7 bases are shared with TRBD1. Losses at the gene ends were 5 bases for V and 6 bases for J; bases not matched to a gene: 1. The CDR3 spans 11 residues. The germline CDR1 and CDR2 sequences are SGHRS and YFSETQ. Here the CDR3 reads CASSQGAEAFF. The CDR3 DNA reads as TGCGCCAGCAGTCAGGGGGCTGAAGCTTTCTTT.